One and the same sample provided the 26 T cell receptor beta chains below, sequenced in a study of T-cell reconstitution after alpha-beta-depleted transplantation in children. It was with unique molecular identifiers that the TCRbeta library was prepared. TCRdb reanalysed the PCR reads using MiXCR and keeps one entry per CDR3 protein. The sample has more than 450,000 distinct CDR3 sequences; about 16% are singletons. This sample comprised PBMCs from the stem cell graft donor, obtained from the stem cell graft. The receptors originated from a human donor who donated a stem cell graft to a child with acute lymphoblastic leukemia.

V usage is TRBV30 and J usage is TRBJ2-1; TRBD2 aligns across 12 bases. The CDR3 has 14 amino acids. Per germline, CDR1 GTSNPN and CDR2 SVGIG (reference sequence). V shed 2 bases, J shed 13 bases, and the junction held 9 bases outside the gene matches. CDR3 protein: CAWSLPGLAGHQFF. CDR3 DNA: TGTGCCTGGAGTCTCCCTGGACTAGCGGGGCACCAGTTCTTC.

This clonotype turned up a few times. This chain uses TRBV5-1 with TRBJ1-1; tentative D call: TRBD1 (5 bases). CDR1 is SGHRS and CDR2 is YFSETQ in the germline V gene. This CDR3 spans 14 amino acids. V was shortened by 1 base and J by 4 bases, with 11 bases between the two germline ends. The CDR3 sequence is CASSLQGRSTEAFF. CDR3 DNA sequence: TGCGCCAGCAGCTTGCAGGGAAGGAGCACTGAAGCTTTCTTT.

The DNA of the CDR3 is TGCAGTGCTAGGGTGGGACTAGCGGGACCTTCCTACAATGAGCAGTTCTTC. Translating gives CSARVGLAGPSYNEQFF. The chain carries TRBV20-1 and TRBJ2-1; 13 bases are a match to TRBD2. The CDR3 totals 17 residues. Germline assignment: CDR1 DFQATT and CDR2 SNEGSKA (reference sequence). V lost 3 bases to trimming and J lost 1 base; unmatched junction nucleotides: 6.

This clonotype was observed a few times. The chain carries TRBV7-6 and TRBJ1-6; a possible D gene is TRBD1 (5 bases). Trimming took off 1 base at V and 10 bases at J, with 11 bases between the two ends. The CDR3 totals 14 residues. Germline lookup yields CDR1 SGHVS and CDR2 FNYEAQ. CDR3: CASSLGGRDSPLHF. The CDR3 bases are TGTGCCAGCAGCTTAGGGGGAAGGGACTCACCCCTCCACTTT.

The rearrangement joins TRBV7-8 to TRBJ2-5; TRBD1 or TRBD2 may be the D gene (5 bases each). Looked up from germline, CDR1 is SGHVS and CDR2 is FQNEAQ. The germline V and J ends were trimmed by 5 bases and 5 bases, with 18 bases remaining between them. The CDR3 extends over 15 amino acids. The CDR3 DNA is TGTGCCAGCAGCCCCGGGACGGCTCTTCCGGAGACCCAGTACTTC. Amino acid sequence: CASSPGTALPETQYF.

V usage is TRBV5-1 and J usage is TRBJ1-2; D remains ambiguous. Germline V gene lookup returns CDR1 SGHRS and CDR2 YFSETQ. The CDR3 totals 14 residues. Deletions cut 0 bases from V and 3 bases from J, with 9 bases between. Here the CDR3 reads CASSLGTDDYGYTF. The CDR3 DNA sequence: TGCGCCAGCAGCTTGGGTACAGACGACTATGGCTACACCTTC.

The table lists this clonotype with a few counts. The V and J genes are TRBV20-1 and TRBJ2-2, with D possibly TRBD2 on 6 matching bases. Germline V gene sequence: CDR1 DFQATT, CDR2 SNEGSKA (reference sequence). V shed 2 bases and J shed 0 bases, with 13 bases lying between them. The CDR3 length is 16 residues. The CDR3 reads CSARWGGGSNTGELFF. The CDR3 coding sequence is TGCAGTGCTAGATGGGGAGGCGGGTCGAACACCGGGGAGCTGTTTTTT.

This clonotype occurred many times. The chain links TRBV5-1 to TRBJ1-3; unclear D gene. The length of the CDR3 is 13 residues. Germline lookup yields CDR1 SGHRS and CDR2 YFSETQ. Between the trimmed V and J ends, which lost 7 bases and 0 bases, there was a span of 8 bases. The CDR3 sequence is CASRPDSGNTIYF. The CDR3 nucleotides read TGCGCCAGCCGACCGGACTCTGGAAACACCATATATTTT.

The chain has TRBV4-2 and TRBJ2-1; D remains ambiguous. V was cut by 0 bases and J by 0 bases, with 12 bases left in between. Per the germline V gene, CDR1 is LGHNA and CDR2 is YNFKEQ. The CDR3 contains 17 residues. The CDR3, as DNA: TGTGCCAGCAGCCAAGAAAACTTTCTAAGCTCCTACAATGAGCAGTTCTTC. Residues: CASSQENFLSSYNEQFF.

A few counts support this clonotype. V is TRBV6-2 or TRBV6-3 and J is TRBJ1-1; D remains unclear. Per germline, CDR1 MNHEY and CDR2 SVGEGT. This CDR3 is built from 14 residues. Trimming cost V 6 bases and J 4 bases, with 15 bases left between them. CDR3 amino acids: CASSQITTATEAFF. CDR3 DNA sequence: TGTGCCAGCAGCCAAATAACTACAGCCACTGAAGCTTTCTTT.

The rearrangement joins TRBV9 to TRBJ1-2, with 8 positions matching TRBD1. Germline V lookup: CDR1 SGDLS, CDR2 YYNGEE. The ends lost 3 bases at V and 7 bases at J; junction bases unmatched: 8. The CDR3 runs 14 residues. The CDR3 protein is CASSGQGAGFGYTF. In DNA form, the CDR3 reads TGTGCCAGCAGCGGTCAGGGGGCAGGCTTTGGCTACACCTTC.

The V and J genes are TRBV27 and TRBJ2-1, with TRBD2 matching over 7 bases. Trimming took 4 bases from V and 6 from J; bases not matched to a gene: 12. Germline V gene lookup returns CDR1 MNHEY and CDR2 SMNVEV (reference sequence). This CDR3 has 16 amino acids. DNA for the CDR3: TGTGCCAGCAGTTCCCAAGGGGCGGGAGTCCTCAATGAGCAGTTCTTC. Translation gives CASSSQGAGVLNEQFF.

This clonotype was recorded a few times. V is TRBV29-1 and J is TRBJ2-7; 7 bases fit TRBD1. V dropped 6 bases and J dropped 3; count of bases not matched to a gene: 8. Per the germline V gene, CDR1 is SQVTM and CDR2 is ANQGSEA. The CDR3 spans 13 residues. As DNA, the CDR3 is TGCAGCGTATACACAGGGGTTCTCTACGAGCAGTACTTC. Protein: CSVYTGVLYEQYF.

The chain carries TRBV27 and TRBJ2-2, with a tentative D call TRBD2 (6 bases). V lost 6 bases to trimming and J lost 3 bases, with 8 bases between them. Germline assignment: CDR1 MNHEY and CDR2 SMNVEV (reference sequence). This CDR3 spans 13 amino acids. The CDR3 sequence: CASRGDYTGELFF. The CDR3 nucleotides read TGTGCCAGCAGGGGGGACTACACCGGGGAGCTGTTTTTT.

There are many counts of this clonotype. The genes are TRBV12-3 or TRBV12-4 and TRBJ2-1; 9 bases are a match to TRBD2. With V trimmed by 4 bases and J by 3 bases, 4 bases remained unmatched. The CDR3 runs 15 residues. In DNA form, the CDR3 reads TGTGCCAGCAGTTCGAGCGGGAGGTTCTACAATGAGCAGTTCTTC. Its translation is CASSSSGRFYNEQFF.

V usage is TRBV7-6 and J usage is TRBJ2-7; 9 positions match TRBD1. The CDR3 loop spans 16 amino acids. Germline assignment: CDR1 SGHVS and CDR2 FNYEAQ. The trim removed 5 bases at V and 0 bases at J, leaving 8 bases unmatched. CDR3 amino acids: CASSTSRDRASYEQYF. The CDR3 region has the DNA TGTGCCAGCAGCACATCCCGGGACAGGGCCTCCTACGAGCAGTACTTC.

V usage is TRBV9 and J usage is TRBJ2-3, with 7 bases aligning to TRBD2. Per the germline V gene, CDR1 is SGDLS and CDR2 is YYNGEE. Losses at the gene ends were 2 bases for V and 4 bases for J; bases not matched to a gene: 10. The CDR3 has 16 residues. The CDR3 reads CASSVMTSPVSDTQYF. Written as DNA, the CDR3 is TGTGCCAGCAGCGTCATGACTAGCCCCGTTTCAGATACGCAGTATTTT.

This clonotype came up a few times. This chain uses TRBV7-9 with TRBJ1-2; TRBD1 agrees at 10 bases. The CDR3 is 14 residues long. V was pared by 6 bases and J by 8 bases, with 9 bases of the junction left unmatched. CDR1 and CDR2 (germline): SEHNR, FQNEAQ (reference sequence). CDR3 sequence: CASSMGQGLFGYTF. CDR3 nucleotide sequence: TGTGCCAGCAGTATGGGACAGGGGCTCTTCGGCTACACCTTC.

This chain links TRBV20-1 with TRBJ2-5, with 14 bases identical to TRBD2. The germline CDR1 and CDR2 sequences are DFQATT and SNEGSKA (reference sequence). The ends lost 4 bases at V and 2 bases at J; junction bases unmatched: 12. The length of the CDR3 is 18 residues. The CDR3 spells CSAITRGLAGAKQETQYF. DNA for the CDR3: TGCAGTGCTATTACCCGGGGACTAGCGGGAGCGAAGCAAGAGACCCAGTACTTC.

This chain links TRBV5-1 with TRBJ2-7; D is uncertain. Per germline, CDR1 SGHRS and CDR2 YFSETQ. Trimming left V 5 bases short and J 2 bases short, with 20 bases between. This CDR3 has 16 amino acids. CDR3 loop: CASSALNDGSPYEQYF. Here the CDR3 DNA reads TGCGCCAGCAGTGCCCTCAATGATGGGTCCCCCTACGAGCAGTACTTC. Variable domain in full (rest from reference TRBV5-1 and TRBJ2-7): KAGVTQTPRYLIKTRGQQVTLSCSPISGHRSVSWYQQTPGQGLQFLFEYFSETQRNKGNFPGRFSGRQFSNSRSEMNVSTLELGDSALYLCASSALNDGSPYEQYFGPGTRLTVT.

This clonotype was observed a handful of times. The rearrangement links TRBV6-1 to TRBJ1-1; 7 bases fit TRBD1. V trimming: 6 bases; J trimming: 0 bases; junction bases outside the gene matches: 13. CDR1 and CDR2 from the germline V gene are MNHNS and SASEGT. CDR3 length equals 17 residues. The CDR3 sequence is CASSHRGRGTMNTEAFF. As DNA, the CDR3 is TGTGCCAGCAGCCACAGGGGAAGGGGGACCATGAACACTGAAGCTTTCTTT.

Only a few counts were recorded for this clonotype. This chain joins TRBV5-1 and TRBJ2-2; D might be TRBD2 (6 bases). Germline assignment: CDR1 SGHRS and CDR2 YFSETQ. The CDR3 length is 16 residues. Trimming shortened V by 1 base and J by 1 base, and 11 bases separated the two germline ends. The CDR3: CASSLSGQLNTGELFF. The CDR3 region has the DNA TGCGCCAGCAGCTTGAGCGGGCAGTTGAACACCGGGGAGCTGTTTTTT.

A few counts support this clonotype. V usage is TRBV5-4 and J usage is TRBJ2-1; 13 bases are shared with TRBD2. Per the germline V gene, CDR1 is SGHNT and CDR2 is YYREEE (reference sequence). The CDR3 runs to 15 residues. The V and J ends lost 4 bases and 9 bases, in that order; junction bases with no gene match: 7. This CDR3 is CASSGTSGIPSEQFF. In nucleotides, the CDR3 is TGTGCCAGCAGCGGGACTAGCGGGATACCGTCTGAGCAGTTCTTC.

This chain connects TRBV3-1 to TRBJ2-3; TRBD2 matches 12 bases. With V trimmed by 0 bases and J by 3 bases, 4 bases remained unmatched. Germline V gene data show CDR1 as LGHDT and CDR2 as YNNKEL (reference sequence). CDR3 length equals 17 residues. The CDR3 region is CASSQDRLAGGTDTQYF. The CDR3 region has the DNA TGTGCCAGCAGCCAAGATCGCCTAGCGGGAGGGACAGATACGCAGTATTTT.

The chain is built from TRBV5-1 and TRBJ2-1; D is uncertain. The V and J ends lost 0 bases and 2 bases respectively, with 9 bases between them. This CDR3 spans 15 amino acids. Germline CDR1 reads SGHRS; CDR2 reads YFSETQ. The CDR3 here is CASSLDGHPYNEQFF. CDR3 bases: TGCGCCAGCAGCTTGGACGGTCACCCCTACAATGAGCAGTTCTTC.

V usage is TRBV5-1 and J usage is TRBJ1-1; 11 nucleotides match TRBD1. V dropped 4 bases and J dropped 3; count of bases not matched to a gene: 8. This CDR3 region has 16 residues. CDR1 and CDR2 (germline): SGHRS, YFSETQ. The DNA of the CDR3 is TGCGCCAGCAGCACAGGACAGGGGGCTTTGGACACTGAAGCTTTCTTT. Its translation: CASSTGQGALDTEAFF.